This T cell receptor (beta chain) was identified in a study of OX40 agonist ivuxolimab in advanced cancers. The wider study: Allowance was made for prior anti-PD-1, anti-PD-L1 or anti-CTLA-4 therapy, and around 41% had some.

Generated by immunoSEQ multiplex PCR, the TCRdb table keeps only in-frame clones and is missing some. The sample yields some 64,000 clones, around 85% seen once. About this clone itself: What it binds is unknown.

General study results and limits: Researchers did not determine the expanded peripheral T cells' antigen specificity.

Germline values: CDR1 MNHNS, CDR2 SASEGT. V lost 5 bases and J 6 bases, leaving 4 bases between the germline ends. The CDR3 extends over 11 amino acids. This chain uses TRBV6-1 with TRBJ2-2; D remains ambiguous. This TCR came from an adult with an advanced solid tumor such as melanoma, head and neck, liver or kidney cancer. Sample: CD4+ or CD8+ T cells sorted from blood, taken in a trial of the OX40 agonist ivuxolimab. CDR3 protein: CASSRSGELFF. The CDR3 nucleotides are TGTGCCAGCAGTCGGTCCGGGGAGCTGTTTTTT.